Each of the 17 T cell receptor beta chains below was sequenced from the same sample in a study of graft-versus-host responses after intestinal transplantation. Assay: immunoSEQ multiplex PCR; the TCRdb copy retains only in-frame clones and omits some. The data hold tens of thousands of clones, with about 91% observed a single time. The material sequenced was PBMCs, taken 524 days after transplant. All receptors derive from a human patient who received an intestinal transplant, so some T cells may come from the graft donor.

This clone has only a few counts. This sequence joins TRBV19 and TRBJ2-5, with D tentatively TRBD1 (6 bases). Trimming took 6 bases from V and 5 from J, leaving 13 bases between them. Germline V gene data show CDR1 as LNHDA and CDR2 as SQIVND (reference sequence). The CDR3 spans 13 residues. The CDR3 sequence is CASSRTVPETQYF. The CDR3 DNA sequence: TGTGCCAGTAGCCGGACAGTCCCGGAGACCCAGTACTTC.

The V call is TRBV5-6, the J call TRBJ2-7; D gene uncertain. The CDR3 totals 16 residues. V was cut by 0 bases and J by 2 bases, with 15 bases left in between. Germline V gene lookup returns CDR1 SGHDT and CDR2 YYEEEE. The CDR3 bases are TGTGCCAGCAGCTTGGCCTTTCAATCGCCCACCTACGAGCAGTACTTC. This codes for CASSLAFQSPTYEQYF.

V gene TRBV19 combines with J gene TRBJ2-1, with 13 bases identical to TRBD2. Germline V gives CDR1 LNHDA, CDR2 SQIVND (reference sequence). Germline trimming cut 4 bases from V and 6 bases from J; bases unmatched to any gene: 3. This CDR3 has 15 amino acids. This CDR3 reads CASSRTSGGVNEQFF. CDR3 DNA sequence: TGTGCCAGTAGTAGAACTAGCGGGGGGGTCAATGAGCAGTTCTTC.

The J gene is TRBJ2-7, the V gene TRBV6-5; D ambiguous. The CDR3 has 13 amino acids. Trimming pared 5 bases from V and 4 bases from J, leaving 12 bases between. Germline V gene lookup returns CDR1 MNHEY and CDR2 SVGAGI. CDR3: CASSHARDYEQYF. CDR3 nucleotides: TGTGCCAGCAGTCACGCACGAGATTACGAGCAGTACTTC.

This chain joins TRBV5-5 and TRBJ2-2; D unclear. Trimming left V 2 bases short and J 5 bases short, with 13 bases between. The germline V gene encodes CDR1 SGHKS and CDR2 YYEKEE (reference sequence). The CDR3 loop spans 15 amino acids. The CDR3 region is CASSFIPEPTGELFF. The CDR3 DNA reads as TGTGCCAGCAGCTTCATCCCAGAGCCGACCGGGGAGCTGTTTTTT.

The CDR3 bases are TGTGCCAGCAGCTTAGCCGCAGGGATCACTGAAGCTTTCTTT. Protein sequence: CASSLAAGITEAFF. The chain uses TRBV7-2 and TRBJ1-1, with a possible D match to TRBD1 (5 bases). Germline V lookup: CDR1 SGHTA, CDR2 FQGNSA. The ends were cut back, 0 bases at V and 4 bases at J, with 9 bases in the middle. The CDR3 loop spans 14 amino acids.

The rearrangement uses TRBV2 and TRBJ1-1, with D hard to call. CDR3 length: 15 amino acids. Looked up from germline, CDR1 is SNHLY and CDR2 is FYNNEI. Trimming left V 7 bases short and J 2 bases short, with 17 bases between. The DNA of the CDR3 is TGTGCCAGCACTGTCGCCTGGCCTTCTAACACTGAAGCTTTCTTT. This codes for CASTVAWPSNTEAFF.

The CDR3 DNA reads as TGTGCCAGCAGTACAGGGGGCGCAAAAACTGAAGCTTTCTTT. Residues: CASSTGGAKTEAFF. The chain recombines TRBV25-1 with TRBJ1-1, with TRBD1 identical over 9 bases. CDR3 length equals 14 residues. CDR1 is MGHDK and CDR2 is SYGVNS in the germline V gene. V dropped 5 bases and J dropped 5; count of bases not matched to a gene: 6.

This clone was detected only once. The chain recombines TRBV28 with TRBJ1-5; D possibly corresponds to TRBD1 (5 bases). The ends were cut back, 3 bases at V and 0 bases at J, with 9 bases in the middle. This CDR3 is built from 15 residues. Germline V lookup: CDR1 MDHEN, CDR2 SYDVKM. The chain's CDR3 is CASSLTRVSNQPQHF. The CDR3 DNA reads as TGTGCCAGCAGTTTGACCAGGGTTAGCAATCAGCCCCAGCATTTT.

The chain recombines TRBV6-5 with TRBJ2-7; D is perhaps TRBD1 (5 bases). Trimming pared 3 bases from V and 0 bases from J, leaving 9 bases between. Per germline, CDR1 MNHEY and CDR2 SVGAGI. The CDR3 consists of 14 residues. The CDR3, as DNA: TGTGCCAGCAGTTATGGGGCAGTCTCCTACGAGCAGTACTTC. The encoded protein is CASSYGAVSYEQYF.

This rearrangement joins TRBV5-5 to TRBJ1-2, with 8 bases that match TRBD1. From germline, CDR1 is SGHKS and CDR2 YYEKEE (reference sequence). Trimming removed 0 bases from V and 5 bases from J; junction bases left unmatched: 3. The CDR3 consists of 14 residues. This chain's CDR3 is CASSLAGGAYGYTF. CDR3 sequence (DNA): TGTGCCAGCAGCTTGGCAGGGGGCGCGTATGGCTACACCTTC.

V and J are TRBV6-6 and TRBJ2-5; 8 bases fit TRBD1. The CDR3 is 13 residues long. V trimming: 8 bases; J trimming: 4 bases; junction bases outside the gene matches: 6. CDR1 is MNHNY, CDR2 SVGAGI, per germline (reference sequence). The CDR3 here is CASSTGVLETQYF. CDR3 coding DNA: TGTGCCAGCTCGACAGGGGTGTTAGAGACCCAGTACTTC.

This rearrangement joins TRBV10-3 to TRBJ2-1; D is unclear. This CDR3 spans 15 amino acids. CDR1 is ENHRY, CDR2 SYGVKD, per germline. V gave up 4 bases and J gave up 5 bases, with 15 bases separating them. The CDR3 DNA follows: TGTGCCATCAGTGTGAAGTTAACTACAAACAATGAGCAGTTCTTC. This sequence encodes CAISVKLTTNNEQFF.

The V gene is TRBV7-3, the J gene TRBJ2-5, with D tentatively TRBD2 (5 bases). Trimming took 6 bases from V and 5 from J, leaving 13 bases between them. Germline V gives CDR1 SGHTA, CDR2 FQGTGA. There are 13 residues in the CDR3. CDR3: CASSLGSPETQYF. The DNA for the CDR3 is TGTGCCAGCAGTTTGGGGAGCCCGGAGACCCAGTACTTC.

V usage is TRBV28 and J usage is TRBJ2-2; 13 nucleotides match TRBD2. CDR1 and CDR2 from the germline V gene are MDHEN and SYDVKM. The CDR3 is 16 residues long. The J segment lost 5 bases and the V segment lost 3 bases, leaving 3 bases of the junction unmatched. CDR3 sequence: CASSFTGLAGTGELFF. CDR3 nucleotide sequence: TGTGCCAGCAGTTTCACGGGACTAGCGGGAACCGGGGAGCTGTTTTTT.

This CDR3 reads CASSINSLVPDTQYF. The CDR3, as DNA: TGTGCCAGCAGTATAAACTCACTAGTACCGGATACGCAGTATTTT. The chain combines TRBV28 with TRBJ2-3, with TRBD2 as a possible D gene (5 bases). Trimming stripped 5 bases from V and 6 bases from J, with 18 bases between. The CDR3 consists of 15 residues. Germline CDR1 and CDR2: MDHEN and SYDVKM.

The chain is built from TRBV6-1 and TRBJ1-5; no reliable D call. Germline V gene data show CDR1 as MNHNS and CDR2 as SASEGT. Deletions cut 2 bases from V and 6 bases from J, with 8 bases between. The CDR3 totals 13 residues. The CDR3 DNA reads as TGTGCCAGCAGTGAATATGCATCTCAGCCCCAGCATTTT. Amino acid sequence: CASSEYASQPQHF.